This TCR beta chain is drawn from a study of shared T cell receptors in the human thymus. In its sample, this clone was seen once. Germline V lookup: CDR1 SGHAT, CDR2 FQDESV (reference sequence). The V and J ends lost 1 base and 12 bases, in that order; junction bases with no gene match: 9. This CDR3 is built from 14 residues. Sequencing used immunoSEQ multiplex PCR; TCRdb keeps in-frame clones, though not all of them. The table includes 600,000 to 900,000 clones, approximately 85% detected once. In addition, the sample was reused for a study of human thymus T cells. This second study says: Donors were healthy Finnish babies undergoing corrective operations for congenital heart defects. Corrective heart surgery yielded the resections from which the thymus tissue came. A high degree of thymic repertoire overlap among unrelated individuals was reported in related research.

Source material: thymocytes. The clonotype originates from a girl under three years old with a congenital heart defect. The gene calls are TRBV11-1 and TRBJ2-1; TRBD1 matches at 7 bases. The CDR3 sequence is CASSLEKLTGRQFF. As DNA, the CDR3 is TGTGCCAGCAGCTTAGAAAAGCTGACAGGGAGGCAGTTCTTC.